Sequencing of this T cell receptor beta chain was carried out in a study of T-cell reconstitution after alpha-beta-depleted transplantation in children. As it was prepared, the TCRbeta library received unique molecular identifiers. TCRdb independently ran MiXCR on the PCR reads; one entry per CDR3 protein. The sample shows some 440,000 distinct CDR3 sequences, under 20% of them seen only once. Looked up from germline, CDR1 is MDHEN and CDR2 is SYDVKM. The CDR3 consists of 14 residues. V lost 3 bases to trimming and J lost 10 bases, with 16 bases between them. This clonotype appeared a few times. This specimen was PBMCs, mostly from graft donor cells, taken 360 days after TCRalphabeta/CD19-depleted stem cell transplant. J is TRBJ2-1 and V is TRBV28; D unclear. The receptor comes from a boy under two years old who had a stem cell transplant for Wiskott-Aldrich syndrome, so the T cells may come from the graft donor. CDR3 residues: CASSFPRLVPEQFF. The DNA of the CDR3 is TGTGCCAGCAGTTTTCCACGCCTCGTTCCGGAGCAGTTCTTC.